The text below deals with one TCR beta chain. Clones were sequenced by immunoSEQ multiplex PCR, and TCRdb holds only the in-frame ones, with some missing. The sample records about 57,000 clones, around 95% being singletons. This sample stems from a study of control samples from healthy donors and cancer patients. This TCR was recovered from a man aged 30 to 45 in good health. Sequenced: blood.

The CDR3 protein is CSAKGAEAGGTEAFF. CDR3 in DNA: TGCAGCGCCAAAGGGGCGGAGGCCGGGGGCACTGAAGCTTTCTTT. The chain combines TRBV29-1 with TRBJ1-1; TRBD1 might be the D (5 bases). The CDR3 extends over 15 amino acids. Germline V CDR1 and CDR2: SQVTM, ANQGSEA. The V and J ends lost 7 bases and 4 bases respectively, with 22 bases between them.